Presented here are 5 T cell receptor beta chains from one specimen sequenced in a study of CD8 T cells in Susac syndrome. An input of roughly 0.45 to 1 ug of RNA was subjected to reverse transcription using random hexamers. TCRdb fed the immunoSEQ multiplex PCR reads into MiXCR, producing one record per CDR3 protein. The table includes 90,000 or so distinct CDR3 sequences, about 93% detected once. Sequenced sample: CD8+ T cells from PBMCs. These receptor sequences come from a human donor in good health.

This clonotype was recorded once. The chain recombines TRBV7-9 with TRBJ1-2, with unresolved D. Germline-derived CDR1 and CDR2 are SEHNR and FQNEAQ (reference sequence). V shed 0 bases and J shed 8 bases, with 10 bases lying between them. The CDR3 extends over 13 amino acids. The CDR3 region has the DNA TGTGCCAGCAGCTTAGCCACGGCCCTCGGCTACACCTTC. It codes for CASSLATALGYTF.

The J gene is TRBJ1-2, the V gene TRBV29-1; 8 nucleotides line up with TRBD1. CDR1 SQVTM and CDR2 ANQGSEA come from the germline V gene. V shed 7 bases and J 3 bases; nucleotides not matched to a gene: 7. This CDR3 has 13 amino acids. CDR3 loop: CSARSDRDYGYTF. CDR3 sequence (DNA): TGCAGCGCCCGCTCGGACAGGGACTATGGCTACACCTTC. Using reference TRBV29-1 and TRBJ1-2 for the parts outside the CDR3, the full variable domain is SAVISQKPSRDICQRGTSLTIQCQVDSQVTMMFWYRQQPGQSLTLIATANQGSEATYESGFVIDKFPISRPNLTFSTLTVSNMSPEDSSIYLCSARSDRDYGYTFGSGTRLTVV.

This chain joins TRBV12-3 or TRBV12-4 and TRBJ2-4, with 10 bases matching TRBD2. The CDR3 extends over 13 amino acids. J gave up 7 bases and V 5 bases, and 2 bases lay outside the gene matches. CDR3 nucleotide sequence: TGTGCCAGCAGTCCTAGCGGGGGTAACATTCAGTACTTC. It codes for CASSPSGGNIQYF.

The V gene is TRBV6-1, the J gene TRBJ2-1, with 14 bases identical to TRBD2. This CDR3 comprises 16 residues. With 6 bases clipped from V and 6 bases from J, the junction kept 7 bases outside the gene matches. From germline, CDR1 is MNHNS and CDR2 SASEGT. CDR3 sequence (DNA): TGTGCCAGCAGAAGACTAGCGGGGGGGCTGGGCAATGAGCAGTTCTTC. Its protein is CASRRLAGGLGNEQFF.

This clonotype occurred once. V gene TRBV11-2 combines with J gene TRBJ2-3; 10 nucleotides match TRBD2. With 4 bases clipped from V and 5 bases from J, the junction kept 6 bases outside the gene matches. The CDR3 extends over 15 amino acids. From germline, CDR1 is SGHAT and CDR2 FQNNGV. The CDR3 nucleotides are TGTGCCAGCAGCTCCAGCGGGGGGGAGGTAGATACGCAGTATTTT. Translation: CASSSSGGEVDTQYF.